The TCR beta chain described here comes from a study of CD8 T cells in ankylosing spondylitis. As the method for making TCR beta libraries, quantitative 5'-RACE with molecular barcodes was used. TCRdb re-called the 5' RACE reads with MiXCR, one entry per CDR3 protein. The sample lists approximately 340,000 distinct CDR3 sequences, approximately 15% occurring once. Note on this clonotype: Its antigen remains unidentified.

Study results and caveats: In ankylosing spondylitis patients, matched synovial fluid reportedly showed significant enrichment of disease-linked clones. CD8+ cells made up the disease-linked clones, which were relatively rare in peripheral blood.

The origin of this receptor is a male donor with ankylosing spondylitis or in good health (not recorded which). The material sequenced was blood, either unsorted or a sorted T cell fraction (not recorded which).

The CDR3 here is CASSLGVPGLAGAETKNIQYF. The CDR3, as DNA: TGTGCCAGCAGCCTAGGGGTGCCGGGACTAGCGGGAGCGGAGACCAAAAACATTCAGTACTTC. The chain links TRBV11-2 to TRBJ2-4; 14 nucleotides match TRBD2. Germline CDR1 and CDR2: SGHAT and FQNNGV. V shed 5 bases and J 2 bases; nucleotides not matched to a gene: 17. The CDR3 has 21 amino acids.